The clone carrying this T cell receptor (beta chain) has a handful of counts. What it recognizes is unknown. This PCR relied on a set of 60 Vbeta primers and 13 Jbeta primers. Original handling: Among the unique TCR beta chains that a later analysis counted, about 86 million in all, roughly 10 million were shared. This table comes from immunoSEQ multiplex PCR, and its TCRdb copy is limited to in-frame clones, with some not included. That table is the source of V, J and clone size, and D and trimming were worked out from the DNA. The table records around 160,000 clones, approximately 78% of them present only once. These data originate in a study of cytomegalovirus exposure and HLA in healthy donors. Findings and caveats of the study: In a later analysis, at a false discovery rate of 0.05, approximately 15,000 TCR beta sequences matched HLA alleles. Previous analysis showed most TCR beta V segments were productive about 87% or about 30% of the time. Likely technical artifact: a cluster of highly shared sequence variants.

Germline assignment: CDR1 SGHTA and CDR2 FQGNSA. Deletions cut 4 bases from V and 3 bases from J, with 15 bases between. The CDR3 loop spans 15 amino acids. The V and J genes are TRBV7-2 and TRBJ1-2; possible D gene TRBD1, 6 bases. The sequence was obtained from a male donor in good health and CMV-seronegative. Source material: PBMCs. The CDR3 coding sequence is TGTGCCAGCAGCTCAAGGACAGACTACTACTATGGCTACACCTTC. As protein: CASSSRTDYYYGYTF. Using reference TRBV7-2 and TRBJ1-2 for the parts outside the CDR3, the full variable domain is GAGVSQSPSNKVTEKGKDVELRCDPISGHTALYWYRQSLGQGLEFLIYFQGNSAPDKSGLPSDRFSAERTGGSVSTLTIQRTQQEDSAVYLCASSSRTDYYYGYTFGSGTRLTVV.